This is a list of T cell receptor beta chains from one sample in a study of regulatory T cells in long-lasting Graves disease. TCRdb passed the multiplex PCR reads through MiXCR, listing each CDR3 protein once. The sample contains about 540,000 distinct CDR3 sequences, around an eighth of which appear only once. These data were likewise used in another study, on T cells in Graves' hyperthyroidism and ophthalmopathy.

The sample consisted of peripheral blood mononuclear cells (PBMCs), taken at new diagnosis, from a patient treated with antithyroid drugs. These receptors were obtained from a man aged 30-40 years with Graves disease. The CDR3 runs from the conserved cysteine through the conserved F or W. A D gene is named only where the DNA matches it firmly. The listing skips clone size in some rows; elsewhere it reads once, few, many or a size class.

-	TRBV20-1	many	TRBJ1-5	CSARQYSNQPQHF	TGCAGTGCTCGACAGTATAGCAATCAGCCCCAGCATTTT
TRBD2	TRBV7-9	-	TRBJ2-3	CASSPTPGLAGALSTDTQYF	TGTGCCAGCAGCCCTACCCCGGGGCTAGCGGGAGCCCTTAGCACAGATACGCAGTATTTT
-	TRBV18	-	TRBJ1-6	CASSPGQENSPLHF	TGTGCCAGCTCACCTGGCCAGGAGAATTCACCCCTCCACTTT
-	TRBV24-1	many	TRBJ1-2	CATSDPPYGYTF	TGTGCCACCAGTGACCCCCCGTATGGCTACACCTTC
TRBD1	TRBV10-3	many	TRBJ2-7	CAISDGIRTGIHEQYF	TGTGCCATCAGTGATGGGATCCGGACAGGGATACACGAGCAGTACTTC
-	TRBV5-4	few	TRBJ1-4	CASSLGGSEKLFF	TGTGCCAGCAGCTTGGGGGGGTCAGAAAAACTGTTTTTT
TRBD1	TRBV12-5	many	TRBJ2-7	CASGRLRSGTGKSLSYEQYF	TGTGCTAGTGGCAGGCTACGATCCGGGACAGGGAAGTCCCTCTCCTACGAGCAGTACTTC
-	TRBV12-3/TRBV12-4	many	TRBJ1-5	CASSKDKISNQPQHF	TGTGCCAGCAGCAAAGACAAGATTAGCAATCAGCCCCAGCATTTT
TRBD2	TRBV10-3	many	TRBJ2-5	CATLGTSGTGTQYF	TGTGCCACTTTAGGGACTAGCGGGACTGGGACCCAGTACTTC
-	TRBV6-5	-	TRBJ2-3	CASSSGLYDPDTQYF	TGTGCCAGCAGTTCGGGACTTTACGACCCAGATACGCAGTATTTT
TRBD1	TRBV10-1	many	TRBJ1-1	CASSFDRGNTEAFF	TGCGCCAGCAGTTTCGACAGGGGGAACACTGAAGCTTTCTTT
-	TRBV3-1	-	TRBJ2-2	CASRSGANTGELFF	TGTGCCAGCAGATCCGGGGCAAACACCGGGGAGCTGTTTTTT
TRBD2	TRBV20-1	many	TRBJ2-1	CSAVLAGGKNEQFF	TGCAGTGCTGTACTAGCGGGAGGGAAAAATGAGCAGTTCTTC
-	TRBV5-1	-	TRBJ1-3	CASSDVRGPGNTIYF	TGCGCCAGCAGCGACGTCCGGGGACCTGGAAACACCATATATTTT
TRBD2	TRBV5-1	-	TRBJ2-3	CASSLALGSGSDTQYF	TGCGCCAGCAGCTTGGCCCTGGGTAGCGGGTCAGATACGCAGTATTTT
TRBD2	TRBV11-2	many	TRBJ2-5	CASSLSGREWETQYF	TGTGCCAGCAGCTTAAGCGGGAGGGAGTGGGAGACCCAGTACTTC
TRBD1	TRBV7-2	many	TRBJ2-3	CASRIGQGTDTQYF	TGTGCCAGCAGGATAGGACAGGGCACAGATACGCAGTATTTT
TRBD2	TRBV11-3	-	TRBJ2-4	CASRPRLAGTKNIQYF	TGTGCCAGCAGACCTCGACTAGCGGGAACCAAAAACATTCAGTACTTC
TRBD2	TRBV5-6	few	TRBJ2-3	CASSLGRETTDTQYF	TGTGCCAGCAGCTTGGGGCGGGAGACAACAGATACGCAGTATTTT
-	TRBV5-4	-	TRBJ2-4	CASSLRSAKNIQYF	TGTGCCAGCAGCTTAAGATCGGCCAAAAACATTCAGTACTTC
-	TRBV7-2	many	TRBJ2-6	CASSPRLAGANVLTF	TGTGCCAGCAGTCCCAGACTGGCTGGGGCCAACGTCCTGACTTTC
-	TRBV15	-	TRBJ1-4	CATSRQGSVTEKLFF	TGTGCCACCAGCAGACAGGGATCAGTAACAGAAAAACTGTTTTTT
-	TRBV6-1	few	TRBJ2-7	CATRLGYRSYEQYF	TGTGCCACCAGACTCGGCTATCGCTCCTACGAGCAGTACTTC
TRBD1	TRBV12-3/TRBV12-4	many	TRBJ2-4	CASRQTGGAAKNIQYF	TGTGCCAGCAGACAGACAGGGGGCGCTGCCAAAAACATTCAGTACTTC
TRBD2	TRBV20-1	many	TRBJ2-3	CSARPLLAAATDTQYF	TGCAGTGCTAGACCTCTCCTAGCGGCCGCCACAGATACGCAGTATTTT
TRBD1	TRBV27	many	TRBJ1-5	CASSLRTGAFNQPQHF	TGTGCCAGCAGTTTAAGAACAGGGGCCTTCAATCAGCCCCAGCATTTT
TRBD2	TRBV11-2	many	TRBJ2-3	CASSKNEEVLAGLDTQYF	TGTGCCAGCAGCAAAAACGAGGAGGTGCTAGCGGGATTGGATACGCAGTATTTT
-	TRBV3-1	many	TRBJ1-1	CASSLNEGGGGAFF	TGTGCCAGCAGCCTGAATGAGGGAGGCGGAGGAGCTTTCTTT
-	TRBV5-5	-	TRBJ1-6	CASSNQGLRSNSPLHF	TGTGCCAGCAGCAATCAAGGGCTAAGGAGTAACTCACCCCTCCACTTT
-	TRBV12-3/TRBV12-4	many	TRBJ1-2	CASSPTGLNGYTF	TGTGCCAGCAGCCCGACAGGCCTTAATGGCTACACCTTC
-	TRBV29-1	many	TRBJ2-5	CSVELLLELSQETQYF	TGCAGCGTTGAACTCTTGCTAGAGCTGTCCCAAGAGACCCAGTACTTC
-	TRBV12-3/TRBV12-4	-	TRBJ2-1	CASSDLSRDNEQFF	TGTGCCAGCAGTGATTTAAGCAGGGACAATGAGCAGTTCTTC
-	TRBV20-1	many	TRBJ1-5	CSASGDSNQPQHF	TGCAGTGCTAGCGGTGATAGCAATCAGCCCCAGCATTTT
-	TRBV29-1	many	TRBJ2-5	CSVGGALETQYF	TGCAGCGTTGGGGGGGCGTTGGAGACCCAGTACTTC
-	TRBV12-3/TRBV12-4	many	TRBJ2-1	CASSLDFPRSNEQFF	TGTGCCAGCAGCCTAGATTTTCCCAGGTCCAATGAGCAGTTCTTC
TRBD2	TRBV5-4	few	TRBJ2-2	CASSRGLAGARTGELFF	TGTGCCAGCAGTAGGGGACTAGCGGGAGCGAGAACCGGGGAGCTGTTTTTT
-	TRBV2	many	TRBJ2-7	CASSPPGYFSYEQYF	TGTGCCAGCAGCCCTCCCGGGTACTTTTCCTACGAGCAGTACTTC
-	TRBV11-2	many	TRBJ2-4	CASSTVLRNKDIQYF	TGTGCCAGCAGTACCGTCTTGCGTAATAAAGACATTCAGTACTTC
TRBD1	TRBV20-1	-	TRBJ1-2	CSARRGGSGYTF	TGCAGTGCTCGCAGGGGGGGCTCCGGCTACACCTTC
-	TRBV10-3	few	TRBJ2-7	CAISESQAYEQYF	TGTGCCATCAGTGAGTCGCAGGCGTACGAGCAGTACTTC
-	TRBV12-3/TRBV12-4	many	TRBJ1-1	CASSFRSRMNTEAFF	TGTGCCAGCAGTTTTCGGTCCAGGATGAACACTGAAGCTTTCTTT
-	TRBV27	-	TRBJ1-5	CASSSSGRNFQPQHF	TGTGCCAGCAGTTCATCAGGGCGCAATTTTCAGCCCCAGCATTTT